Described below is a single T cell receptor beta chain sequence and its context. Its specificity is not known. These data are taken from a study of T-cell reconstitution after alpha-beta-depleted transplantation in children. TCRbeta library preparation incorporated unique molecular identifiers. Each CDR3 protein is one row after TCRdb ran MiXCR on the PCR reads. Found here are about 350,000 distinct CDR3 sequences, 16% of them singletons; the top ten hold about 41%. Broader study findings: Several hundred expanded graft clones reportedly were the source of alpha-beta T cells about two months after transplant.

The receptor was isolated from a male patient between 2 and 15 years old who had a stem cell transplant for acute lymphoblastic leukemia, so the T cells may come from the graft donor. The sequencing here drew on PBMCs, mostly from graft donor cells, taken 360 days after TCRalphabeta/CD19-depleted stem cell transplant.

CDR3 in DNA: TGTGCCATCAGCTGGACCGAGAGAGGCACAGATACGCAGTATTTT. It codes for CAISWTERGTDTQYF. The genes are TRBV10-3 and TRBJ2-3; D remains unclear. This CDR3 comprises 15 residues. Trimming stripped 6 bases from V and 1 base from J, with 14 bases between. Germline V gene sequence: CDR1 ENHRY, CDR2 SYGVKD.